The next 31 T cell receptor beta chains were all read from a single sample in a study. TCRdb re-analysed the 5' RACE reads in MiXCR, keeping a single row per CDR3 protein. In the table there are approximately 53,000 distinct CDR3 sequences, 25% to 30% of which are singletons. Material for sequencing was tumor-infiltrating memory CD4+ T cells sorted from the breast tumor. Subset: memory CD4+ T cells, CD4+CD45RO+CD25-. All receptors come from a female donor with breast cancer.

This clonotype was detected only a few times. V usage is TRBV5-1 and J usage is TRBJ2-1; 9 positions match TRBD2. CDR3 size: 15 residues. The ends lost 2 bases at V and 4 bases at J; junction bases unmatched: 4. The germline V gene encodes CDR1 SGHRS and CDR2 YFSETQ. CDR3 bases: TGCGCCAGCAGCTTAAATAGCGGGAGATACAATGAGCAGTTCTTC. Its protein product is CASSLNSGRYNEQFF.

The V and J genes are TRBV5-1 and TRBJ2-2; possible D gene TRBD1, 7 bases. This CDR3 has 16 amino acids. Between the trimmed V and J ends, which lost 4 bases and 2 bases, there was a span of 15 bases. Germline V gives CDR1 SGHRS, CDR2 YFSETQ. Written as DNA, the CDR3 is TGCGCCAGCAGCCCCTGGAGGGGGCAAAACACCGGGGAGCTGTTTTTT. Translating it yields CASSPWRGQNTGELFF.

This chain uses TRBV19 with TRBJ1-2; the match to TRBD1 covers 8 bases. This CDR3 has 12 amino acids. The V gene's germline CDR1 is LNHDA and CDR2 SQIVND (reference sequence). V dropped 6 bases and J dropped 6; count of bases not matched to a gene: 3. The CDR3 loop reads CASRAGGDGYTF. The CDR3 region has the DNA TGTGCCAGTAGGGCAGGGGGCGATGGCTACACCTTC.

There are a few counts of this clonotype. CDR3 protein: CASSITPGEKLFF. The CDR3 DNA follows: TGTGCCAGCAGCATCACCCCCGGTGAAAAACTGTTTTTT. This rearrangement joins TRBV7-2 to TRBJ1-4; D remains ambiguous. The CDR3 loop spans 13 amino acids. Trimming took off 5 bases at V and 7 bases at J, with 11 bases between the two ends. Germline-derived CDR1 and CDR2 are SGHTA and FQGNSA.

The rearrangement joins TRBV7-6 to TRBJ2-5, with TRBD1 as a possible D gene (6 bases). The CDR3 runs to 16 residues. V was cut by 1 base and J by 3 bases, with 15 bases left in between. Per the germline V gene, CDR1 is SGHVS and CDR2 is FNYEAQ. This CDR3 is CASSLEGLGHKETQYF. In DNA form, the CDR3 reads TGTGCCAGCAGCTTAGAAGGTTTGGGACACAAAGAGACCCAGTACTTC.

In the case of this clonotype: Being one base from a much bigger clone, this may be a read error. This chain connects TRBV5-1 to TRBJ2-7, with 9 positions matching TRBD1. The CDR3 spans 15 residues. In germline, CDR1 is SGHRS, CDR2 YFSETQ. Written as DNA, the CDR3 is TGCGCCAGCAGCTTACTTGGACAGGGGTCCTACGAGCGGTACTTC. This translates into CASSLLGQGSYERYF.

The rearrangement links TRBV7-9 to TRBJ2-3; D not resolved. CDR1 SEHNR and CDR2 FQNEAQ come from the germline V gene (reference sequence). V shed 1 base and J shed 0 bases, with 8 bases lying between them. The CDR3 loop spans 15 amino acids. The CDR3 DNA follows: TGTGCCAGCAGCTTAGGGAGCACTAGCACAGATACGCAGTATTTT. It encodes CASSLGSTSTDTQYF.

The chain employs TRBV13 and TRBJ2-3; D possibly corresponds to TRBD2 (5 bases). V shed 4 bases and J shed 5 bases, with 10 bases lying between them. The CDR3 runs 13 residues. The germline V gene has CDR1 PRHDT and CDR2 FYEKMQ (reference sequence). CDR3 nucleotide sequence: TGTGCCAGCAGCTCCCCCCGGGGAGATACGCAGTATTTT. This encodes CASSSPRGDTQYF.

This clonotype was seen ten or more times. The DNA for the CDR3 is TGCGCCAGCAGCTTTGAGAGTGGGTACAATGAGCAGTTCTTC. As protein: CASSFESGYNEQFF. V and J are TRBV4-3 and TRBJ2-1; D is unclear. V was shortened by 5 bases and J by 4 bases, with 12 bases between the two germline ends. Germline V gene data show CDR1 as LGHNA and CDR2 as YSLEER. This CDR3 has 14 amino acids.

The chain uses TRBV6-2 or TRBV6-3 and TRBJ1-2; 7 nucleotides match TRBD1. The trim removed 6 bases at V and 8 bases at J, leaving 9 bases unmatched. Germline assignment: CDR1 MNHEY and CDR2 SVGEGT. The CDR3 length is 13 residues. The CDR3 here is CASSDRTGDGYTF. The CDR3 DNA sequence: TGTGCCAGCAGCGACCGCACAGGGGACGGCTACACCTTC.

This clonotype was seen just once. CDR3 sequence: CASSREPNQPQHF. The CDR3 DNA follows: TGTGCCAGCAGCAGGGAGCCCAATCAGCCCCAGCATTTT. The chain is built from TRBV7-9 and TRBJ1-5, with D unclear. Germline CDR1 reads SEHNR; CDR2 reads FQNEAQ (reference sequence). The CDR3 sequence is 13 residues long. The ends were cut back, 5 bases at V and 3 bases at J, with 8 bases in the middle.

This rearrangement joins TRBV28 to TRBJ1-2, with unresolved D. The CDR3 contains 17 residues. V lost 5 bases, J lost 8 bases, and 27 bases lay in between. Germline V CDR1 and CDR2: MDHEN, SYDVKM. DNA for the CDR3: TGTGCCAGCAGTCCCCAATTAAGACGGATCACGGCGGGAGGCTACACCTTC. This encodes CASSPQLRRITAGGYTF.

This clonotype is a singleton in its sample. V gene TRBV7-6 combines with J gene TRBJ1-1; perhaps TRBD1 as D (6 bases). The germline CDR1 and CDR2 sequences are SGHVS and FNYEAQ. Trimming removed 4 bases at V and 6 bases at J, with 24 bases between. The length of the CDR3 is 17 residues. CDR3 amino acids: CASSYTGLVVGGAEAFF. CDR3 bases: TGTGCCAGCAGCTACACAGGGCTGGTCGTAGGTGGCGCTGAAGCTTTCTTT.

V usage is TRBV6-5 and J usage is TRBJ2-1; D is ambiguous. Per germline, CDR1 MNHEY and CDR2 SVGAGI. Trimming shortened V by 6 bases and J by 6 bases, and 18 bases separated the two germline ends. The CDR3 has 15 amino acids. CDR3 nucleotides: TGTGCCAGCAGAAAAAGGCAAAACTCCCGCAATGAGCAGTTCTTC. Protein: CASRKRQNSRNEQFF.

The chain joins TRBV7-2 to TRBJ2-7; D ambiguous. V lost 4 bases and J 6 bases, leaving 13 bases between the germline ends. Germline CDR1 SGHTA, CDR2 FQGNSA. The CDR3 is 13 amino acids. The CDR3 DNA sequence: TGTGCCAGCAGCTACCCCACTGTGGGCGAGCAGTACTTC. It codes for CASSYPTVGEQYF.

This clonotype came up a few times. The genes are TRBV4-3 and TRBJ1-1; the D is unclear. This CDR3 is 13 amino acids long. The germline V gene has CDR1 LGHNA and CDR2 YSLEER. V was cut by 1 base and J by 6 bases, with 9 bases left in between. The CDR3 nucleotides are TGCGCCAGCAGCCAAGTACAACGGTCTGAAGCTTTCTTT. It is translated as CASSQVQRSEAFF.

V and J are TRBV7-9 and TRBJ2-6, with no clear D. The germline V gene has CDR1 SEHNR and CDR2 FQNEAQ (reference sequence). The V end was cut by 8 bases, the J end by 0 bases, with 8 bases between. The CDR3 covers 14 residues. This chain's CDR3 is CASFSSSGANVLTF. The CDR3 nucleotides read TGTGCCAGCTTCAGCAGCTCTGGGGCCAACGTCCTGACTTTC. The full variable domain, its missing parts supplied by reference TRBV7-9 and TRBJ2-6, is DTGVSQNPRHKITKRGQNVTFRCDPISEHNRLYWYRQTLGQGPEFLTYFQNEAQLEKSRLLSDRFSAERPKGSFSTLEIQRTEQGDSAMYLCASFSSSGANVLTFGAGSRLTVL.

This clonotype showed up just a few times. The chain carries TRBV24-1 and TRBJ1-5; D not resolved. This CDR3 has 16 amino acids. Germline CDR1 reads KGHDR; CDR2 reads SFDVKD. Between the trimmed V and J ends, which lost 4 bases and 1 base, there was a span of 13 bases. For the CDR3, the DNA is TGTGCCACCAGTGACTCGGACTTTTCGAGCAATCAGCCCCAGCATTTT. This codes for CATSDSDFSSNQPQHF.

V and J are TRBV20-1 and TRBJ2-4; the match to TRBD2 covers 7 bases. Trimming cost V 3 bases and J 7 bases; bases outside gene matches: 9. Germline-derived CDR1 and CDR2 are DFQATT and SNEGSKA (reference sequence). This CDR3 is built from 14 residues. The CDR3 DNA follows: TGCAGTGCTAGCTCGGCGGGAGAGTTTAACATTCAGTACTTC. Protein: CSASSAGEFNIQYF.

V gene TRBV5-1 combines with J gene TRBJ1-2; 11 bases agree with TRBD1. J gave up 3 bases and V 4 bases, and 5 bases lay outside the gene matches. Germline V gene sequence: CDR1 SGHRS, CDR2 YFSETQ. CDR3 size: 15 residues. The CDR3 nucleotides read TGCGCCAGCAGCCTTAGGACAGGGGGCGACTATGGCTACACCTTC. Its translation is CASSLRTGGDYGYTF. The full variable domain, in which reference TRBV5-1 and TRBJ1-2 provide the parts outside the CDR3, is KAGVTQTPRYLIKTRGQQVTLSCSPISGHRSVSWYQQTPGQGLQFLFEYFSETQRNKGNFPGRFSGRQFSNSRSEMNVSTLELGDSALYLCASSLRTGGDYGYTFGSGTRLTVV.

This clonotype showed up just a few times. The chain carries TRBV7-2 and TRBJ2-7, with TRBD2 as a possible D gene (5 bases). This CDR3 has 15 amino acids. Trimming stripped 1 base from V and 5 bases from J, with 15 bases between. CDR1 SGHTA and CDR2 FQGNSA come from the germline V gene. The CDR3: CASSLDTGTLNEQYF. As DNA, the CDR3 is TGTGCCAGCAGCTTAGACACGGGAACGTTAAACGAGCAGTACTTC.

About this clonotype: The junction departs from the called germline gene at one end, perhaps through a read error. The chain combines TRBV7-9 with TRBJ2-2; D is unresolved. Germline V gene lookup returns CDR1 SEHNR and CDR2 FQNEAQ (reference sequence). This CDR3 is 16 amino acids long. CDR3 loop: CASSLTKKQSTGELFF. The CDR3, as DNA: TGCGCCAGCAGCCTTACTAAGAAACAGAGCACCGGGGAGCTGTTTTTT.

The V call is TRBV20-1, the J call TRBJ2-7, with TRBD2 matching 7 bases. The V gene's germline CDR1 is DFQATT and CDR2 SNEGSKA (reference sequence). V lost 0 bases, J lost 2 bases, and 16 bases stayed unmatched. This CDR3 is built from 18 residues. The CDR3 here is CSARDLGDRDYEAYEQYF. The CDR3, as DNA: TGCAGTGCTAGAGATTTGGGCGACCGGGACTACGAGGCCTACGAGCAGTACTTC.

The chain has TRBV20-1 and TRBJ1-5, with D maybe TRBD1 (5 bases). Per the germline V gene, CDR1 is DFQATT and CDR2 is SNEGSKA (reference sequence). The CDR3 contains 14 residues. Trimming stripped 1 base from V and 6 bases from J, with 13 bases between. CDR3 loop: CSARGWGDPQPQHF. CDR3 DNA: TGCAGTGCTAGAGGGTGGGGGGATCCTCAGCCCCAGCATTTT.

The chain uses TRBV27 and TRBJ2-7; D is ambiguous. Germline V gene lookup returns CDR1 MNHEY and CDR2 SMNVEV (reference sequence). V lost 11 bases to trimming and J lost 3 bases, with 17 bases between them. The CDR3 length is 13 residues. CDR3 in amino acids: CASSVTVNYEQYF. DNA for the CDR3: TGTGCCTCCTCGGTGACGGTGAACTACGAGCAGTACTTC.

In DNA form, the CDR3 reads TGTGCCACCAGTGACGCAGCGGGGGCGACCCAAGAGACCCAGTACTTC. Its protein product is CATSDAAGATQETQYF. The V gene is TRBV24-1, the J gene TRBJ2-5; 8 nucleotides align to TRBD2. The CDR3 has 16 amino acids. CDR1 and CDR2 (germline): KGHDR, SFDVKD. Trimming took 4 bases from V and 1 from J; bases not matched to a gene: 7.

This sequence joins TRBV29-1 and TRBJ1-2, with D possibly TRBD1 on 5 matching bases. The germline V and J ends were trimmed by 7 bases and 5 bases, with 14 bases remaining between them. From germline, CDR1 is SQVTM and CDR2 ANQGSEA. The CDR3 has 12 residues. This CDR3 is CSAGDVHYGYTF. The CDR3 DNA reads TGCAGCGCGGGGGACGTTCATTATGGCTACACCTTC.

The chain has TRBV2 and TRBJ1-1; 8 bases map to TRBD1. J was trimmed by 5 bases and V by 6 bases; bases with no gene match: 8. The CDR3 has 14 residues. Per the germline V gene, CDR1 is SNHLY and CDR2 is FYNNEI. Here the CDR3 DNA reads TGTGCCAGCAGCGCCGACAGGGGAGGAACTGAAGCTTTCTTT. Its protein product is CASSADRGGTEAFF.

About this clonotype: A much larger clone differs from this one at a single base, so this may be a read error. This chain connects TRBV5-1 to TRBJ2-7, with 9 bases matching TRBD1. This CDR3 has 15 residues. Looked up from germline, CDR1 is SGHRS and CDR2 is YFSETQ. CDR3 protein: CTSSLLGQGSYEQYF. CDR3 nucleotides: TGCACCAGCAGCTTACTTGGACAGGGGTCCTACGAGCAGTACTTC.

Concerning this clonotype: Given a much more abundant clone one base away, this may be a read error. The chain's CDR3 is CASKTSTATGELLF. CDR3 DNA: TGCGCCAGCAAAACCAGCACGGCCACCGGGGAGCTGCTTTTT. This chain joins TRBV4-1 and TRBJ2-2; the D gene is possibly TRBD2 (5 bases). CDR1 and CDR2 from the germline V gene are MGHRA and YSYEKL. The CDR3 contains 14 residues.

The chain couples TRBV20-1 to TRBJ2-3, with 14 bases identical to TRBD2. CDR1 is DFQATT and CDR2 is SNEGSKA in the germline V gene (reference sequence). Unmatched junction bases numbered 6, after V lost 5 bases and J lost 2 bases. The CDR3 length is 16 residues. In nucleotides, the CDR3 is TGCAGTGCTGGGACTAGCGGGGGAGTTTACACAGATACGCAGTATTTT. Translated, it gives CSAGTSGGVYTDTQYF.